These T cell receptor beta chains were read from a single sample in a study of shared clonotypes between healthy human individuals. Sequencing used immunoSEQ multiplex PCR; TCRdb keeps in-frame clones, though not all of them. The repertoire holds some 580,000 clones, with roughly 98% as singletons. What was sequenced was naive CD8+ T cells sorted from blood. All receptors come from a man aged 30-40 years in good health. The CDR3 runs from the conserved cysteine through the conserved F or W. The D gene is left open where the match is weak. Clone size is stated in some rows and not others, as once, few, many or a class when expanded.

>.|.|TRBV7-9|TRBJ2-1
TGTGCCAGCAGTCACTGGACCAGCTCCTACAATGAGCAGTTCTTC
CASSHWTSSYNEQFF
>.|TRBD2|TRBV7-9|TRBJ2-2
TGTGCCAGCAGCTTAGAGGCGGGAGCCGACGGGGAGCTGTTTTTT
CASSLEAGADGELFF
>.|.|TRBV7-9|TRBJ2-7
TGTGCCAGCAGCTTAGTTGTGGGAGCTCCCTACGAGCAGTACTTC
CASSLVVGAPYEQYF
>.|.|TRBV27|TRBJ2-7
TGTGCCAGCAGTTTGCGCGTAACCTACGAGCAGTACTTC
CASSLRVTYEQYF
>.|TRBD2|TRBV7-3|TRBJ2-1
TGTGCCAGCAGCTTAATAGCGGGAGAACACAATGAGCAGTTCTTC
CASSLIAGEHNEQFF
>.|.|TRBV27|TRBJ2-7
TGTGCCAGCAGTTTATCGAGGGTGCAGGACTACGAGCAGTACTTC
CASSLSRVQDYEQYF
>.|TRBD1|TRBV2|TRBJ2-7
TGTGCCAGCAGGCAAGGACAGGGCTACGAGCAGTACTTC
CASRQGQGYEQYF
>.|.|TRBV27|TRBJ2-6
TGTGCCAGCAGCGAAACAGGGTCCACTGGGGCCAACGTCCTGACTTTC
CASSETGSTGANVLTF
>.|.|TRBV11-2|TRBJ2-5
TGTGCCAGCAGCGACCGGGTCAGGTGGCCCCAAGAGACCCAGTACTTC
CASSDRVRWPQETQYF
>.|TRBD2|TRBV27|TRBJ2-7
TGTGCCAGCAGTTTAGCGGGAGGAGCCTACGAGCAGTACTTC
CASSLAGGAYEQYF
>.|TRBD1|TRBV29-1|TRBJ1-1
TGCAGCGTGGACTGGACAGGGGGCACTGAAGCTTTCTTT
CSVDWTGGTEAFF
>.|.|TRBV10-1|TRBJ2-1
TGCGCCAGCAGTGCATTGGGTCGGGGAGACAATGAGCAGTTCTTC
CASSALGRGDNEQFF
>.|.|TRBV29-1|TRBJ2-1
TGCAGCGGCCTCATACGGACTAGGGGGTCTGGTGAGCAGTTCTTC
CSGLIRTRGSGEQFF
>once|.|TRBV7-9|TRBJ2-6
TGTGCCAGCAGCCCCCCAGACAGCCCTGGGGCCAACGTCCTGACTTTC
CASSPPDSPGANVLTF